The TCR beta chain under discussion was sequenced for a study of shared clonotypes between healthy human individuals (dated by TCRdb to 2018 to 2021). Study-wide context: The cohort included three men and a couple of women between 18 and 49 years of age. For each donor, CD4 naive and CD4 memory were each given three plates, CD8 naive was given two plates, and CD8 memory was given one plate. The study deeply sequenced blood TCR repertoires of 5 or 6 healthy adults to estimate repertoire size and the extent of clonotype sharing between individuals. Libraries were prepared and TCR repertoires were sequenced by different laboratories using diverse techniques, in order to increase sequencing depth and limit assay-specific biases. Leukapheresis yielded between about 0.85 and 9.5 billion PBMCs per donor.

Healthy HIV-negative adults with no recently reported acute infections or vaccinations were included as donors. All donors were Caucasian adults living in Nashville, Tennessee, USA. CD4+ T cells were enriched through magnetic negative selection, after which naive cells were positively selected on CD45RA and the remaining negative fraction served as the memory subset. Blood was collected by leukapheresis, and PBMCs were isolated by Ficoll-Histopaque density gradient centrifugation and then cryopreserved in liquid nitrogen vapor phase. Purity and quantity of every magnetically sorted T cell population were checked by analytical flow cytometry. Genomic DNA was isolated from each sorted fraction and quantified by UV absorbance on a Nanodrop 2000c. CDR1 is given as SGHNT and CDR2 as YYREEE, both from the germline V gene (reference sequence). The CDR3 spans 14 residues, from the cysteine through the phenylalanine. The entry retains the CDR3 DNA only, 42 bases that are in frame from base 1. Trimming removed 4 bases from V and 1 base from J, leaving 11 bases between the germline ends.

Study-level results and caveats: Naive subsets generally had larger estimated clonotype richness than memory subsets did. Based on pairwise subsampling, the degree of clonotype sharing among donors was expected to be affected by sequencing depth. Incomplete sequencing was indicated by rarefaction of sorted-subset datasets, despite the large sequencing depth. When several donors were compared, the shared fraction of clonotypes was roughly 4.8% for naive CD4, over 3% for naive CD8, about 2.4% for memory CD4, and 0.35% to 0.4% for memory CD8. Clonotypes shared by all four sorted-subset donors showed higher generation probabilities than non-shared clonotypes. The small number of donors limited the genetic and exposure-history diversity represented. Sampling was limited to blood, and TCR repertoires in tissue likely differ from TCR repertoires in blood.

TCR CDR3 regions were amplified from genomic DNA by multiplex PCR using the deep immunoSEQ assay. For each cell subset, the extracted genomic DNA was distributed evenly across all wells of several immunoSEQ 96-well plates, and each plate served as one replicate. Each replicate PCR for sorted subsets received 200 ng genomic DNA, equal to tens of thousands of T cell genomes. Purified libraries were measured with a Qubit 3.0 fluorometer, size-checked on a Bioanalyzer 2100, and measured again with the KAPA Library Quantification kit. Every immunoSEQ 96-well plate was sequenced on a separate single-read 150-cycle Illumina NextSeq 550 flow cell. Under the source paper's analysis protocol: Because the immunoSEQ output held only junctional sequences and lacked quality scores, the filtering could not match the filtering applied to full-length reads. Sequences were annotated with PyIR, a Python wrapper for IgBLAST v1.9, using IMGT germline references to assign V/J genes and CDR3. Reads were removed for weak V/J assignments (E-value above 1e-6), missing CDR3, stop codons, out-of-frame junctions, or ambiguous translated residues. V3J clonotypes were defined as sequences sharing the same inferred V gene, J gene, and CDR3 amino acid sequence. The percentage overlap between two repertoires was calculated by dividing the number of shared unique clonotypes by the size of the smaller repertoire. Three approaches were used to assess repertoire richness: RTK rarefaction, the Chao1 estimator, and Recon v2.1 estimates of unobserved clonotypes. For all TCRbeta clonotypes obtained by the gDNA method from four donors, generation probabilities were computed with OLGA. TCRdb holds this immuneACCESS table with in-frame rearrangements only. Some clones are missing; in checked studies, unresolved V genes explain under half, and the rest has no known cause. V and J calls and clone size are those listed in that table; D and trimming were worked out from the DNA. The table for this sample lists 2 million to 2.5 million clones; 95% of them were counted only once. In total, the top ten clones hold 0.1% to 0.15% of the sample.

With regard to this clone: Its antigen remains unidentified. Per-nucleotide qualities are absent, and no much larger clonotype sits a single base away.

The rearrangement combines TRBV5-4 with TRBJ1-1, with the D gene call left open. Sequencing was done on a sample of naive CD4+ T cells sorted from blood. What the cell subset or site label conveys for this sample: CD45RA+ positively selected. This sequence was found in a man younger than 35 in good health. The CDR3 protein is CASSVGSANTEAFF. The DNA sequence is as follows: TGTGCCAGCAGCGTTGGTTCGGCGAACACTGAAGCTTTCTTT.